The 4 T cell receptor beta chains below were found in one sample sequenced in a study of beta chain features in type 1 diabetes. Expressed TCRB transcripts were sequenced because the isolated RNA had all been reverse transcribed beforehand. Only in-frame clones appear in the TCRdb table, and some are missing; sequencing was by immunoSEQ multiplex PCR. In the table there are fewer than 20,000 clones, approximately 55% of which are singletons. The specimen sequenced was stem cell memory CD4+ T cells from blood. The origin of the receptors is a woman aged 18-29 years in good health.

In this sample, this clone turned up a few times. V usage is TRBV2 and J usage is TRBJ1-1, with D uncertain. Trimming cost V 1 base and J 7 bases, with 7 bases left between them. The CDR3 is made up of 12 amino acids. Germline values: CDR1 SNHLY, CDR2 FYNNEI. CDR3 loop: CASSEVQNEAFF. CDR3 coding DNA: TGTGCCAGCAGTGAAGTACAGAATGAAGCTTTCTTT.

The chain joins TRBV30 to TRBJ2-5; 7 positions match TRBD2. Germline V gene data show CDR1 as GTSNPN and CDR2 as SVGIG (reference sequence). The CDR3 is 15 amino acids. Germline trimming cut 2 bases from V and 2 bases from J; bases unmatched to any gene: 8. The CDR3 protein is CAWSRLTSEQETQYF. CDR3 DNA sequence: TGTGCCTGGAGTAGACTAACTAGCGAACAAGAGACCCAGTACTTC.

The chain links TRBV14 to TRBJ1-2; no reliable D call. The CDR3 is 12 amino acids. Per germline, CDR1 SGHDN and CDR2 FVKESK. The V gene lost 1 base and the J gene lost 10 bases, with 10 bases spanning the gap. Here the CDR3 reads CASSQGGHHYTF. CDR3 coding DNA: TGTGCCAGCAGCCAAGGTGGGCATCACTACACCTTC.

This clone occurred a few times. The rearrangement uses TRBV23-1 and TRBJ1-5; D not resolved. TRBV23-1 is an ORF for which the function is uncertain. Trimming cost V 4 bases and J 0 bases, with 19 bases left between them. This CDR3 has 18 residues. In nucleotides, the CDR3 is TGCGCCAGCAGTCTCGCCCGCGAGTCGGAGAATAGCAATCAGCCCCAGCATTTT. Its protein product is CASSLARESENSNQPQHF.